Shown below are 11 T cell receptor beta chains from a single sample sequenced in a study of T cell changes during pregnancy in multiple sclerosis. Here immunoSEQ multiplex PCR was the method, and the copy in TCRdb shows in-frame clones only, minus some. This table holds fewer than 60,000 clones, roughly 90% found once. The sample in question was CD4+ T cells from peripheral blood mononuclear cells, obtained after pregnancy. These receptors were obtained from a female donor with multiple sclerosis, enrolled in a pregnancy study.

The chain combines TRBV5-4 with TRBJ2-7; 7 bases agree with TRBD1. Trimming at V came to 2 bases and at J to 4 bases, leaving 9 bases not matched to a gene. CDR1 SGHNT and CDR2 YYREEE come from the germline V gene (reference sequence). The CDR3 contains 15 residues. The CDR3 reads CASSLPTGNVYEQYF. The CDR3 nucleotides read TGTGCCAGCAGCTTACCGACAGGGAACGTGTACGAGCAGTACTTC. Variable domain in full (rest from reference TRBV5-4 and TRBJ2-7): ETGVTQSPTHLIKTRGQQVTLRCSSQSGHNTVSWYQQALGQGPQFIFQYYREEENGRGNFPPRFSGLQFPNYSSELNVNALELDDSALYLCASSLPTGNVYEQYFGPGTRLTVT.

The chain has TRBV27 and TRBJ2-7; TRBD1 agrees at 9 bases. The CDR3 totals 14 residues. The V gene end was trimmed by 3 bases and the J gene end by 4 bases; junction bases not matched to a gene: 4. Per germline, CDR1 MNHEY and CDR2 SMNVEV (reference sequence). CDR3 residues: CASSFLQGAYEQYF. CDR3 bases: TGTGCCAGCAGTTTTCTACAGGGGGCATACGAGCAGTACTTC.

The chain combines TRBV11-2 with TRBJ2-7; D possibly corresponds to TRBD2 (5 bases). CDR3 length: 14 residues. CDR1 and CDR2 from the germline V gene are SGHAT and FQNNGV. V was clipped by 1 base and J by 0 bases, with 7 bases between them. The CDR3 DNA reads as TGTGCCAGCAGCTTAGGTGGGAGCTCCTACGAGCAGTACTTC. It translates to CASSLGGSSYEQYF.

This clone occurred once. The chain's CDR3 is CASSPLGTQETQYF. CDR3 nucleotides: TGTGCCAGCTCACCACTAGGGACACAAGAGACCCAGTACTTC. J is TRBJ2-5 and V is TRBV18; D might be TRBD1 (6 bases). Per germline, CDR1 KGHSH and CDR2 LQKENI. Trimming pared 1 base from V and 2 bases from J, leaving 8 bases between. The length of the CDR3 is 14 residues.

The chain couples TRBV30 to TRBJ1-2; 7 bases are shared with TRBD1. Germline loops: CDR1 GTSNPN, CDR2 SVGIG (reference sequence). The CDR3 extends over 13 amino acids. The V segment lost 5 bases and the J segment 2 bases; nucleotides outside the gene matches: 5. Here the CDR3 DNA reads TGTGCCTGGGCGCCGGGACAGAACTATGGCTACACCTTC. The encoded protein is CAWAPGQNYGYTF.

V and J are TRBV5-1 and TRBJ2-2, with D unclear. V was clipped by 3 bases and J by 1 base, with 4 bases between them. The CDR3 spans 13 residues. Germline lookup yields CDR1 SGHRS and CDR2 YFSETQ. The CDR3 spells CASSSLNTGELFF. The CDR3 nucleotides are TGCGCCAGCAGCTCACTGAACACCGGGGAGCTGTTTTTT.

CDR3 amino acids: CASSLDQGSYGYTF. The CDR3 region has the DNA TGTGCCAGCAGCTTAGACCAGGGGTCCTATGGCTACACCTTC. The J gene is TRBJ1-2, the V gene TRBV7-2; D possibly corresponds to TRBD1 (6 bases). The V end was cut by 1 base, the J end by 4 bases, with 10 bases between. Germline CDR1 reads SGHTA; CDR2 reads FQGNSA. This CDR3 comprises 14 residues.

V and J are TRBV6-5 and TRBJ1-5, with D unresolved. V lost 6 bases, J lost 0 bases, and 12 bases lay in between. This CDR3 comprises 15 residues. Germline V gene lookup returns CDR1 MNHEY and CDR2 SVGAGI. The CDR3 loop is CASRRRQDSNQPQHF. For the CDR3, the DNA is TGTGCCAGCAGACGTCGACAAGATAGCAATCAGCCCCAGCATTTT.

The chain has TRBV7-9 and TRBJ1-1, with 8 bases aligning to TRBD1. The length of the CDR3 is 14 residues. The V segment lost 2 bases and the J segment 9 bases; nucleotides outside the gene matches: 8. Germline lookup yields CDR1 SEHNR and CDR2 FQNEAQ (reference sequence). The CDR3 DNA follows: TGTGCCAGCAGCTTATTCGCGGACAGGGCTCAAGCTTTCTTT. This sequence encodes CASSLFADRAQAFF.

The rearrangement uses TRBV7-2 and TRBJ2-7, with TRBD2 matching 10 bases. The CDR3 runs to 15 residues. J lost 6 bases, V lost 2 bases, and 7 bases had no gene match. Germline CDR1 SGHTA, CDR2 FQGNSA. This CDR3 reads CASSLSGGASGEQYF. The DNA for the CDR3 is TGTGCCAGCAGCTTAAGCGGGGGGGCGTCCGGCGAGCAGTACTTC.

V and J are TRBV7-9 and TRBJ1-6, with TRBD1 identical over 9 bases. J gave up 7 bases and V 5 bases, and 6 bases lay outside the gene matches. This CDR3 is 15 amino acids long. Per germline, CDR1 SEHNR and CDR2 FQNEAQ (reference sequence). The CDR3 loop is CASSRTGAHNSPLHF. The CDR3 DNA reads TGTGCCAGCAGCCGGACAGGGGCCCACAATTCACCCCTCCACTTT.